Below, 14 T cell receptor beta chains from the same sample are listed, as sequenced in a study of identical twins. Using its own MiXCR run on the 5' RACE reads, TCRdb lists one record per CDR3 protein. The sample records approximately 350,000 distinct CDR3 sequences, 9% to 15% being singletons. These data also featured in a second study, about yellow fever vaccine responses in identical twins.

The specimen was CD8+ T cells sorted from blood. These receptors were taken from a young woman in good health.

This rearrangement joins TRBV12-5 to TRBJ1-4; 8 bases align to TRBD1. The ends lost 6 bases at V and 0 bases at J; junction bases unmatched: 3. CDR3 length equals 15 residues. Germline-derived CDR1 and CDR2 are LGHNT and FRNRAP. This CDR3 reads CASGLTGATNEKLFF. The CDR3 DNA reads as TGTGCTAGTGGACTGACAGGGGCAACTAATGAAAAACTGTTTTTT. The full variable domain, with the rest looked up from reference TRBV12-5 and TRBJ1-4, is DARVTQTPRHKVTEMGQEVTMRCQPILGHNTVFWYRQTMMQGLELLAYFRNRAPLDDSGMPKDRFSAEMPDATLATLKIQPSEPRDSAVYFCASGLTGATNEKLFFGSGTQLSVL.

The chain is built from TRBV6-1 and TRBJ2-5; 9 bases match TRBD2. V lost 1 base to trimming and J lost 2 bases; unmatched junction nucleotides: 5. Germline V gives CDR1 MNHNS, CDR2 SASEGT. The CDR3 runs 16 residues. CDR3 nucleotide sequence: TGTGCCAGCAGTGAAGTTGATAGCGGGGGTCAAGAGACCCAGTACTTC. Protein sequence: CASSEVDSGGQETQYF.

This clonotype appeared a few times. This sequence joins TRBV6-1 and TRBJ2-5, with 16 nucleotides matching TRBD2. The V gene end was trimmed by 9 bases and the J gene end by 4 bases; junction bases not matched to a gene: 2. CDR1 and CDR2 (germline): MNHNS, SASEGT. CDR3 size: 14 residues. The CDR3 region is CASGTSGGVETQYF. In nucleotides, the CDR3 is TGTGCCAGTGGGACTAGCGGGGGGGTAGAGACCCAGTACTTC.

This clonotype was seen more than once but under ten times. The rearrangement uses TRBV7-9 and TRBJ2-5; D is undetermined. V was pared by 5 bases and J by 0 bases, with 13 bases between. The germline CDR1 and CDR2 sequences are SEHNR and FQNEAQ (reference sequence). This CDR3 has 15 amino acids. The CDR3 is CASSTSPKYQETQYF. CDR3 sequence (DNA): TGTGCCAGCAGCACCTCTCCTAAGTACCAAGAGACCCAGTACTTC.

This clonotype was observed a few times. The rearrangement uses TRBV29-1 and TRBJ2-5; TRBD2 agrees at 12 bases. This CDR3 region has 16 residues. With V trimmed by 3 bases and J by 1 base, 6 bases remained unmatched. Per germline, CDR1 SQVTM and CDR2 ANQGSEA. The CDR3 DNA reads TGCAGCGTTGACGGCCTAGCGGGAGGGACCCAAGAGACCCAGTACTTC. Its protein is CSVDGLAGGTQETQYF.

This clonotype was found a few times. J is TRBJ2-1 and V is TRBV27, with TRBD2 matching over 11 bases. There are 15 residues in the CDR3. From germline, CDR1 is MNHEY and CDR2 SMNVEV (reference sequence). The ends lost 5 bases at V and 8 bases at J; junction bases unmatched: 8. The CDR3 protein is CASSPGLAAYDEQFF. CDR3 DNA: TGTGCCAGCAGTCCGGGACTAGCGGCTTACGATGAGCAGTTCTTC.

The chain carries TRBV4-1 and TRBJ1-5, with D unresolved. In germline, CDR1 is MGHRA, CDR2 YSYEKL. The CDR3 totals 15 residues. The germline V and J ends were trimmed by 4 bases and 4 bases, with 14 bases remaining between them. The DNA of the CDR3 is TGCGCCAGCAGCCGCAAAAACCCTGGGAATCAGCCCCAGCATTTT. It specifies CASSRKNPGNQPQHF.

This clonotype appeared a few times. CDR3 sequence (DNA): TGCGCCAGCAGCCAAGATTACGTGACTAGCGGCACCGGGGAGCTGTTTTTT. It yields the protein CASSQDYVTSGTGELFF. The V and J genes are TRBV4-1 and TRBJ2-2; TRBD2 matches 9 bases. The CDR3 has 17 amino acids. J gave up 4 bases and V 0 bases, and 6 bases lay outside the gene matches. Germline V CDR1 and CDR2: MGHRA, YSYEKL.

This clonotype was observed a handful of times. V usage is TRBV21-1 and J usage is TRBJ1-2; TRBD1, the D gene given by the table, was not confirmed from the DNA. TRBV21-1 is a known pseudogene. This CDR3 comprises 16 residues. The CDR3 coding sequence is TGTGCCAGCAGCAACGTTATGACAGGGGATGACTATGGCTACACCTTC. Protein product: CASSNVMTGDDYGYTF.

The V call is TRBV2, the J call TRBJ2-2, with a possible D match to TRBD1 (6 bases). The CDR3 has 15 amino acids. The germline V and J ends were trimmed by 5 bases and 0 bases, with 10 bases remaining between them. CDR1 is SNHLY, CDR2 FYNNEI, per germline. As DNA, the CDR3 is TGTGCCAGCAGTCTAGGGACAACGAACACCGGGGAGCTGTTTTTT. Translating gives CASSLGTTNTGELFF.

This clonotype was seen a few times. The chain uses TRBV10-3 and TRBJ2-3, with 8 bases matching TRBD2. The CDR3 runs 14 residues. Germline assignment: CDR1 ENHRY and CDR2 SYGVKD. The J segment lost 2 bases and the V segment lost 9 bases, leaving 7 bases of the junction unmatched. The CDR3 DNA sequence: TGTGCCATAGGAACAGCGGGGGTCACAGATACGCAGTATTTT. Protein product: CAIGTAGVTDTQYF.

The sample holds a few counts of this clonotype. V gene TRBV7-8 combines with J gene TRBJ2-7; a possible D gene is TRBD2 (6 bases). The V end was cut by 5 bases, the J end by 0 bases, with 14 bases between. The CDR3 runs 15 residues. The V gene's germline CDR1 is SGHVS and CDR2 FQNEAQ. CDR3 protein: CASSPGTLSSYEQYV. The CDR3, as DNA: TGTGCCAGCAGCCCGGGGACTCTAAGCTCCTACGAGCAGTACGTC.

This clonotype was observed a few times. V and J are TRBV7-8 and TRBJ2-7; 9 nucleotides align to TRBD1. The CDR3 has 15 residues. V lost 4 bases to trimming and J lost 7 bases; unmatched junction nucleotides: 11. Germline V CDR1 and CDR2: SGHVS, FQNEAQ. Here the CDR3 reads CASSSTTGGLEEQYV. In nucleotides, the CDR3 is TGTGCCAGCAGCTCCACGACAGGGGGGTTGGAGGAGCAGTACGTC.

The V and J genes are TRBV11-2 and TRBJ2-7; the D gene is possibly TRBD2 (6 bases). The V end lost 1 base, the J end lost 1 base, and 17 bases lay between the germline ends. The CDR3 spans 17 residues. From germline, CDR1 is SGHAT and CDR2 FQNNGV. CDR3 amino acids: CASSLGGVGDGSYEQYF. CDR3 nucleotide sequence: TGTGCCAGCAGCTTAGGGGGGGTAGGGGACGGGTCCTACGAGCAGTACTTC.